In this sample, the clone carrying this T cell receptor (beta chain) turned up many times. Its antigen is not known. Attached unique molecular identifiers marked individual cDNA molecules. TCRdb re-called the 5' RACE reads through MiXCR, storing one row per CDR3 protein. The profile shows 20,000 to 30,000 distinct CDR3 sequences, 5.1% of them singletons. CDR1 and CDR2 (germline): SQVTM, ANQGSEA. The V end lost 1 base, the J end lost 3 bases, and 13 bases lay between the germline ends. The CDR3 has 15 residues. The data stem from a study of early T cells in non-severe SARS-CoV-2 infection. Study-level information: Bulk RNA taken from unsorted whole blood was sequenced, leaving chains unpaired. Study observations and caveats: Missing private and CD4 specificities, VDJdb matching favored anti-spike CD8 responses.

The receptor comes from an adult who was a healthcare worker with PCR-confirmed SARS-CoV-2 infection or an uninfected control (not recorded which). The chain combines TRBV29-1 with TRBJ2-4; D is perhaps TRBD2 (5 bases). The sequenced sample consisted of whole blood. The DNA of the CDR3 is TGCAGCGTTGAAGGAGGGAAGAAGGACAAAAACATTCAGTACTTC. This translates into CSVEGGKKDKNIQYF.